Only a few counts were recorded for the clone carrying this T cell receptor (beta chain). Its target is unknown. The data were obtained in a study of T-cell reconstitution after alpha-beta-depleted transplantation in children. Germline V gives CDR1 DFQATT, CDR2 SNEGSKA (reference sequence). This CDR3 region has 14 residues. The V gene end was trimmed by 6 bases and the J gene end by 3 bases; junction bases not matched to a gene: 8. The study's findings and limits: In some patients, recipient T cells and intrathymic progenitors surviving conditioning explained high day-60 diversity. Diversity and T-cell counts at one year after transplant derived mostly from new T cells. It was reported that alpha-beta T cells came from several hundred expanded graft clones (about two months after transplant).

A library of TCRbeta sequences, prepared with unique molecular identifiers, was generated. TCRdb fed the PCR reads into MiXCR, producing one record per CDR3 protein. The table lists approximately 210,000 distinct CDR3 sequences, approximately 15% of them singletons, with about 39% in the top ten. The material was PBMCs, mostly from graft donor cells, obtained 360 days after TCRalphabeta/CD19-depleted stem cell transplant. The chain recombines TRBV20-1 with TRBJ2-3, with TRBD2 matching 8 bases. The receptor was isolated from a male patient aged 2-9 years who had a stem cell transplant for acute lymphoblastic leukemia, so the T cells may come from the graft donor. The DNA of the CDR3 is TGCAGTGCACCAACTAGCGGACTAACAGATACGCAGTATTTT. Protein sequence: CSAPTSGLTDTQYF.